These T cell receptor beta chains were read from a single sample in a study of CD8+ T cells in alopecia areata. Method: immunoSEQ multiplex PCR; TCRdb's copy keeps in-frame clones and lacks some. The table shows about 110,000 clones, with 59% occurring only once. Material: CD8+ T cells sorted from blood. These receptors came from a human donor in good health. The CDR3 runs from the conserved cysteine through the conserved F or W. D genes are given only for firm matches. A row's size may be missing; if present it is once, few, many or a size class.

V gene: TRBV30; J gene: TRBJ1-2; D gene: NA; clone size: NA; CDR3 DNA: TGTGCCTGGAGTTTCGGGGCAGGGACCTACTATGGCTACACCTTC; CDR3 protein: CAWSFGAGTYYGYTF
V gene: TRBV5-1; J gene: TRBJ2-7; D gene: NA; clone size: few; CDR3 DNA: TGCGCCAGCAGCTGGGGGCTAGACCAGGGTGAGCAGTACTTC; CDR3 protein: CASSWGLDQGEQYF
V gene: TRBV6-6; J gene: TRBJ1-1; D gene: NA; clone size: NA; CDR3 DNA: TGTGCCAGCAGTTATGGGTCGAACACTGAAGCTTTCTTT; CDR3 protein: CASSYGSNTEAFF
V gene: TRBV13; J gene: TRBJ2-3; D gene: NA; clone size: NA; CDR3 DNA: TGCGCCAGCAGCACGGGTTTCGCACTCACAGATACGCAGTATTTT; CDR3 protein: CASSTGFALTDTQYF
V gene: TRBV14; J gene: TRBJ2-1; D gene: TRBD1; clone size: NA; CDR3 DNA: TGTGCCAGCAGCCCCCGTTATGGGACAGGCTACCACAATGAGCAGTTCTTC; CDR3 protein: CASSPRYGTGYHNEQFF
V gene: TRBV4-1; J gene: TRBJ1-1; D gene: NA; clone size: NA; CDR3 DNA: TGCGCCAGCAGCCTGGCTTGGCCTAGCCCCTACACTGAAGCTTTCTTT; CDR3 protein: CASSLAWPSPYTEAFF
V gene: TRBV9; J gene: TRBJ2-1; D gene: NA; clone size: few; CDR3 DNA: TGTGCCAGCAGCAGGGTGGGGTACAATGAGCAGTTCTTC; CDR3 protein: CASSRVGYNEQFF
V gene: TRBV7-2; J gene: TRBJ2-7; D gene: NA; clone size: once; CDR3 DNA: TGTGCCAGCAGCCAACAGGGATTGGGGTTCATTGGGGAGCAGTACTTC; CDR3 protein: CASSQQGLGFIGEQYF
V gene: TRBV7-9; J gene: TRBJ2-5; D gene: NA; clone size: few; CDR3 DNA: TGTGCCAGCAGCTTAGGAGAAAAGACCCAGTACTTC; CDR3 protein: CASSLGEKTQYF
V gene: TRBV28; J gene: TRBJ2-3; D gene: TRBD1; clone size: NA; CDR3 DNA: TGTGCCAGCAGGGACAGGGGTGGCACAGATACGCAGTATTTT; CDR3 protein: CASRDRGGTDTQYF